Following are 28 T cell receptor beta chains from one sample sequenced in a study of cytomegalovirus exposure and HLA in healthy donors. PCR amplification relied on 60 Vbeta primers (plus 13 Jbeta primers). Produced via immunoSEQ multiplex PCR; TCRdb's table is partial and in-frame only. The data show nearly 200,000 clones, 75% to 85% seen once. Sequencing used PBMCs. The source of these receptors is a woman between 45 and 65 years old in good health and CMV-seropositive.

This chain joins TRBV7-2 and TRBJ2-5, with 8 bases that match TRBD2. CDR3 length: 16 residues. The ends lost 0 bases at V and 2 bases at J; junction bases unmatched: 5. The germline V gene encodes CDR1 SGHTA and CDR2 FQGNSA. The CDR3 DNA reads TGTGCCAGCAGCTTAGCGTGGGCTAGCGGGCAAGAGACCCAGTACTTC. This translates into CASSLAWASGQETQYF.

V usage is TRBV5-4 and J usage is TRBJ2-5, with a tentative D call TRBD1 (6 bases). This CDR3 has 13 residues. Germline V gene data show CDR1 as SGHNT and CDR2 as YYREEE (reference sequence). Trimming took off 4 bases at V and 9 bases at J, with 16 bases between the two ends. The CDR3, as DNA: TGTGCCAGCAGCCCTGGACAGAGACAGGCCCAGTACTTC. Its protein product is CASSPGQRQAQYF. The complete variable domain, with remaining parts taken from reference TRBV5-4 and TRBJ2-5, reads ETGVTQSPTHLIKTRGQQVTLRCSSQSGHNTVSWYQQALGQGPQFIFQYYREEENGRGNFPPRFSGLQFPNYSSELNVNALELDDSALYLCASSPGQRQAQYFGPGTRLLVL.

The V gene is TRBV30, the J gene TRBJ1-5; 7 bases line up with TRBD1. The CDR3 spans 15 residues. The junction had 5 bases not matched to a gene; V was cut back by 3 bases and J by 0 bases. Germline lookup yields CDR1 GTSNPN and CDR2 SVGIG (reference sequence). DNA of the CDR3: TGTGCCTGGAGCGGGACAGAAAATAGCAATCAGCCCCAGCATTTT. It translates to CAWSGTENSNQPQHF. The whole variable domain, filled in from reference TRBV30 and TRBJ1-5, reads SQTIHQWPATLVQPVGSPLSLECTVEGTSNPNLYWYRQAAGRGLQLLFYSVGIGQISSEVPQNLSASRPQDRQFILSSKKLLLSDSGFYLCAWSGTENSNQPQHFGDGTRLSIL.

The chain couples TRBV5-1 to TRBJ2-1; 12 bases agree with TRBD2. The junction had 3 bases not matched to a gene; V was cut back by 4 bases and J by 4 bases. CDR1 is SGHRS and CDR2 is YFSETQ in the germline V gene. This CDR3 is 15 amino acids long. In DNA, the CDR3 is TGCGCCAGCAGCGGACTAGCGGGACAGTACAATGAGCAGTTCTTC. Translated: CASSGLAGQYNEQFF.

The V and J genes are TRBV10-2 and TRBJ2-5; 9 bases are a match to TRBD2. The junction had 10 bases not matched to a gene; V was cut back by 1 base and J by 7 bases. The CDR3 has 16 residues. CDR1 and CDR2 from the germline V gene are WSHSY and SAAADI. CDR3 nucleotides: TGCGCCAGCAGTGAGTTGGGTAGCGGGGGCTCCAGGACCCAGTACTTC. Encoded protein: CASSELGSGGSRTQYF.

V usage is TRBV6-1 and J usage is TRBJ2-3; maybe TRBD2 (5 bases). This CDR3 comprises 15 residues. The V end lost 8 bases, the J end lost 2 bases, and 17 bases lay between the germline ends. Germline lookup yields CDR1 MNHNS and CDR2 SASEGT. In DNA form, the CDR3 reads TGTGCCAGCGCCATGACTATCCTGTTCACAGATACGCAGTATTTT. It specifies CASAMTILFTDTQYF.

CDR3 in amino acids: CASREQGSHEQFF. The CDR3 DNA is TGTGCCAGCAGAGAACAGGGTAGCCATGAGCAGTTCTTC. The rearrangement uses TRBV7-8 and TRBJ2-1, with D possibly being TRBD1 (6 bases). The CDR3 spans 13 residues. V was cut by 6 bases and J by 8 bases, with 14 bases left in between. Germline loops: CDR1 SGHVS, CDR2 FQNEAQ.

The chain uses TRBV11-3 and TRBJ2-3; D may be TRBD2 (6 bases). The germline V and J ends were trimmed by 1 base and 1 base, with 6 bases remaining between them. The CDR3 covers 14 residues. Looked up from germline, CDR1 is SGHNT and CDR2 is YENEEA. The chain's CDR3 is CASSLGGGTDTQYF. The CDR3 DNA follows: TGTGCCAGCAGCTTAGGCGGGGGCACAGATACGCAGTATTTT.

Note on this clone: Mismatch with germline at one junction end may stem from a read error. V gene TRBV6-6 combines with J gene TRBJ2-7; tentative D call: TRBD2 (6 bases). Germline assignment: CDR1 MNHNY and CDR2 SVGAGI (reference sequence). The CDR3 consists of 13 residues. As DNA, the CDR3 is TGTGCCAGCAGTTACTTCGGGGGATACGGGCAGTACTTC. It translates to CASSYFGGYGQYF.

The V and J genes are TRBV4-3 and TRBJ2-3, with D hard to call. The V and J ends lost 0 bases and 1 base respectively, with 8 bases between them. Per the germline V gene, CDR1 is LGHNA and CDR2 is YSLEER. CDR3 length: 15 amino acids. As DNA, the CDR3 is TGCGCCAGCAGCCAAGAGTCTACAGGCACAGATACGCAGTATTTT. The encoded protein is CASSQESTGTDTQYF.

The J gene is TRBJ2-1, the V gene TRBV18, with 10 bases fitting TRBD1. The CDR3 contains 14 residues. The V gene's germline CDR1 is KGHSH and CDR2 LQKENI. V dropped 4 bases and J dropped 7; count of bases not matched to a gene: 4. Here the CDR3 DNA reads TGTGCCAGCTCACTGGGACAGGGGTTAAATGAGCAGTTCTTC. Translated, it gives CASSLGQGLNEQFF.

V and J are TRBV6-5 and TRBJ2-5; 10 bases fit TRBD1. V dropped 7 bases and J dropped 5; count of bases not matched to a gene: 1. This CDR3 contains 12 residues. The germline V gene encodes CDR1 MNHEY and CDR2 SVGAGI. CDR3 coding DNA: TGTGCCAGCATGGACAGGGGGGAGACCCAGTACTTC. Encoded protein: CASMDRGETQYF.

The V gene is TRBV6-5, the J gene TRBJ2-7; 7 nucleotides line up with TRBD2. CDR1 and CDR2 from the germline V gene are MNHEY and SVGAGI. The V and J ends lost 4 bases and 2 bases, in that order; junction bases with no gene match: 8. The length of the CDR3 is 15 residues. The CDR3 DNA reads TGTGCCAGCAGTTTGGGGGGGGTTGAAACCTACGAGCAGTACTTC. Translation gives CASSLGGVETYEQYF.

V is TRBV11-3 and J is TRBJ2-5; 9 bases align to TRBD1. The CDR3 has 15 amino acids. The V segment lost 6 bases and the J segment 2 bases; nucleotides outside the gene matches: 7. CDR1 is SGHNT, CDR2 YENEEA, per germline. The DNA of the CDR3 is TGTGCCAGCAGTCGAGGGACAGGGCCTCAAGAGACCCAGTACTTC. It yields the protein CASSRGTGPQETQYF.

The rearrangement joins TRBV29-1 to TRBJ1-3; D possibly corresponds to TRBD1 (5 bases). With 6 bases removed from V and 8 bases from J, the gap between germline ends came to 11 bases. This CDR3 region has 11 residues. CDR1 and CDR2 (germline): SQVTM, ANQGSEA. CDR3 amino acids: CSVSQGYTIYF. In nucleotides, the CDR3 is TGCAGCGTCAGCCAGGGTTACACCATATATTTT.

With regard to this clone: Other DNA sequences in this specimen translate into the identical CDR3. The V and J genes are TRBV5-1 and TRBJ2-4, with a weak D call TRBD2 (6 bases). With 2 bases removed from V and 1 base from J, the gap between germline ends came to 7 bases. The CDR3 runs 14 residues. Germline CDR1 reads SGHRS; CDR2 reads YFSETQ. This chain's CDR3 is CASSFGGAKNIQYF. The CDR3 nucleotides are TGCGCCAGCAGCTTCGGAGGGGCCAAAAACATTCAGTACTTC.

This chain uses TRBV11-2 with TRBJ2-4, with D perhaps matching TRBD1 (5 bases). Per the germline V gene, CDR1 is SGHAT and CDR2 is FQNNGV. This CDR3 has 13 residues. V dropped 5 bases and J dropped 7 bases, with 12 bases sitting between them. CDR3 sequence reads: CASSPSGWNIQYF. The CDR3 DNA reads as TGTGCCAGCAGCCCTTCAGGGTGGAACATTCAGTACTTC.

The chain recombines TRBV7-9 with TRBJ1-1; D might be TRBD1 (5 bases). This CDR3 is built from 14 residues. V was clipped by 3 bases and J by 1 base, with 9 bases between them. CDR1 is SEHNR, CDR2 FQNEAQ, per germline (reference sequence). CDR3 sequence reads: CASSFGRGNTEAFF. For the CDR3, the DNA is TGTGCCAGCAGCTTCGGAAGGGGGAACACTGAAGCTTTCTTT.

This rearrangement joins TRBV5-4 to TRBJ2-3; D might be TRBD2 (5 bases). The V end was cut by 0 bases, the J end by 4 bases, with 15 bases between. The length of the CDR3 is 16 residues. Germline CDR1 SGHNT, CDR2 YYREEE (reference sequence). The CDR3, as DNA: TGTGCCAGCAGCTTGGAGGCTAGCAGGTGGGCAGATACGCAGTATTTT. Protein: CASSLEASRWADTQYF. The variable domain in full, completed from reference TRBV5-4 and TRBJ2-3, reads ETGVTQSPTHLIKTRGQQVTLRCSSQSGHNTVSWYQQALGQGPQFIFQYYREEENGRGNFPPRFSGLQFPNYSSELNVNALELDDSALYLCASSLEASRWADTQYFGPGTRLTVL.

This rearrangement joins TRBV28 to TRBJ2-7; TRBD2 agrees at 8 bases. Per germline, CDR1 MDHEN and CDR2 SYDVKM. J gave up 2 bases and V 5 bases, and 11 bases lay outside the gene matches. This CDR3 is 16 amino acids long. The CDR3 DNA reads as TGTGCCAGCAGTGAGGTCCCGGGACTAGGAACCTACGAGCAGTACTTC. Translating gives CASSEVPGLGTYEQYF.

CDR3 residues: CASSSGQGGNEQYF. The CDR3 DNA reads as TGTGCCAGCAGTTCGGGACAGGGAGGCAACGAGCAGTACTTC. The V gene is TRBV6-5, the J gene TRBJ2-7; 9 bases agree with TRBD1. Germline values: CDR1 MNHEY, CDR2 SVGAGI. The CDR3 contains 14 residues. With V trimmed by 4 bases and J by 5 bases, 6 bases remained unmatched.

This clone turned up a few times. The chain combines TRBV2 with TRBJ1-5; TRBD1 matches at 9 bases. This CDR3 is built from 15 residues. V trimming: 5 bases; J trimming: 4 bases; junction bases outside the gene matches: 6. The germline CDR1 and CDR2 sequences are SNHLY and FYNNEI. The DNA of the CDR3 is TGTGCCAGCAGTCAAAACAGGGGGCTGAATCAGCCCCAGCATTTT. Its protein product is CASSQNRGLNQPQHF. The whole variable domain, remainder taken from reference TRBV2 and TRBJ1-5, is EPEVTQTPSHQVTQMGQEVILRCVPISNHLYFYWYRQILGQKVEFLVSFYNNEISEKSEIFDDQFSVERPDGSNFTLKIRSTKLEDSAMYFCASSQNRGLNQPQHFGDGTRLSIL.

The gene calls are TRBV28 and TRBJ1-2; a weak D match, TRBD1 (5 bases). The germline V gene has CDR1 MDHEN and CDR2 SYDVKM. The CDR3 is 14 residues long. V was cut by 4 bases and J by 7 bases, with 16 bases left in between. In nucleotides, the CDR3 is TGTGCCAGCAGTTCCCCGAGTAAGGGGCCTGGCTACACCTTC. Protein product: CASSSPSKGPGYTF.

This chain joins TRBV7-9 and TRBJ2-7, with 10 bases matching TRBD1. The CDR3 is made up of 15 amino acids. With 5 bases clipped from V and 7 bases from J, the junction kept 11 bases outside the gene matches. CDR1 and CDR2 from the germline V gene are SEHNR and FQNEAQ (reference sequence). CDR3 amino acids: CASSLEGQGRGEQYF. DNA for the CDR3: TGTGCCAGCAGCCTAGAGGGACAGGGGAGAGGGGAGCAGTACTTC.

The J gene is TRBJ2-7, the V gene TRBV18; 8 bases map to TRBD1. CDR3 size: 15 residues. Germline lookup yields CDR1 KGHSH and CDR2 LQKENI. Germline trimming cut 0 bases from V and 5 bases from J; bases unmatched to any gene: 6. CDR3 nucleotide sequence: TGTGCCAGCTCACCACCGGAGACAGGGGTCAACGAGCAGTACTTC. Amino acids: CASSPPETGVNEQYF.

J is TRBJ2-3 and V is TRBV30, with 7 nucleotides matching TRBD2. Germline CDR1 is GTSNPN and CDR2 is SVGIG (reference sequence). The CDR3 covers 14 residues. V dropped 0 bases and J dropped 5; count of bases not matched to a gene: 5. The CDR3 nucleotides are TGTGCCTGGAGTGTACGTGCGGGGGAAGATACGCAGTATTTT. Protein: CAWSVRAGEDTQYF. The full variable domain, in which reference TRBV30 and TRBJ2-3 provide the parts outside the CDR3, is SQTIHQWPATLVQPVGSPLSLECTVEGTSNPNLYWYRQAAGRGLQLLFYSVGIGQISSEVPQNLSASRPQDRQFILSSKKLLLSDSGFYLCAWSVRAGEDTQYFGPGTRLTVL.

This CDR3 is CASRQGQGNTEAFF. CDR3 nucleotide sequence: TGTGCCAGCAGACAAGGACAGGGGAACACTGAAGCTTTCTTT. The chain couples TRBV6-6 to TRBJ1-1; 8 bases are a match to TRBD1. CDR1 is MNHNY, CDR2 SVGAGI, per germline (reference sequence). CDR3 size: 14 residues. With V trimmed by 6 bases and J by 1 base, 4 bases remained unmatched.

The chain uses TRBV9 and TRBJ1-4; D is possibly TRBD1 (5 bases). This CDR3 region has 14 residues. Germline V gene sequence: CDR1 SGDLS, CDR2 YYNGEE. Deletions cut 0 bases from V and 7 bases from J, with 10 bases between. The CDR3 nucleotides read TGTGCCAGCAGCGTAGCAGGGTGGGGTGAAAAACTGTTTTTT. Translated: CASSVAGWGEKLFF.